The clone carrying this T cell receptor (beta chain) has more than one count but fewer than ten. Its antigen is not identified. A second PCR of roughly 6 to 12 cycles used a sample-barcoded 5' primer and a J-beta primer mix. TCRdb analysed the 5' RACE reads with MiXCR anew, one entry per CDR3 protein. This sample has under 1,000,000 distinct CDR3 sequences, with under 40% found just once. This entry belongs to a study of blood T cells in healthy people across ages. General study results and limits: A conclusive naive versus antigen-experienced comparison was prevented by the unsorted PBMCs. Diversity estimates drawn from one million T cells were deemed underestimates.

Roughly 10 milliliters was the volume of peripheral blood drawn from each donor. Germline CDR1 and CDR2: LGHNA and YSLEER. CDR3 size: 17 residues. Trimming at V came to 4 bases and at J to 5 bases, leaving 14 bases not matched to a gene. The rearrangement joins TRBV4-3 to TRBJ2-3; 8 positions match TRBD1. The specimen was blood. This receptor was identified in a man younger than 30 in good health. The CDR3 DNA reads as TGCGCCAGCAGCCGAACCCCGCCAGGACAGGGACTAGATACGCAGTATTTT. Translation gives CASSRTPPGQGLDTQYF.